A selection of T cell receptor beta chains follows, all from one sample in a study of CD8+CD57+ T cells in acquired aplastic anemia. TCRdb reanalysed the reads using MiXCR and keeps one entry per CDR3 protein. The sample holds about 180,000 distinct CDR3 sequences, 46% seen once. Sample: sorted CD4+, CD8+, or CD8+CD57+ T cells (not recorded which) from PBMCs. These receptors came from a human donor in good health. The CDR3 runs from the conserved cysteine through the conserved F or W. Each record gives: clone size, D gene, J gene, V gene, CDR3 protein, CDR3 DNA. A D gene is named only where the DNA matches it firmly. Size tells how often a clone was seen (once, few, many) or the class of an expanded clone, and some rows leave it out.

clone size: NA
D gene: TRBD2
J gene: TRBJ2-2
V gene: TRBV9
CDR3 protein: CASTPAGVAGELFF
CDR3 DNA: TGTGCCAGCACTCCTGCGGGGGTGGCCGGGGAGCTGTTTTTT

clone size: many
D gene: NA
J gene: TRBJ2-7
V gene: TRBV6-1
CDR3 protein: CASRRGDREGEQYF
CDR3 DNA: TGTGCCAGCAGACGGGGAGATCGGGAAGGGGAGCAGTACTTC

clone size: NA
D gene: TRBD1
J gene: TRBJ2-7
V gene: TRBV2
CDR3 protein: CASEPLAGGAYEQYF
CDR3 DNA: TGTGCCAGCGAGCCGCTCGCAGGGGGTGCCTACGAGCAGTACTTC

clone size: NA
D gene: NA
J gene: TRBJ2-3
V gene: TRBV5-1
CDR3 protein: CASSSNSEADTQYF
CDR3 DNA: TGCGCCAGCAGCTCGAATAGCGAGGCAGATACGCAGTATTTT

clone size: many
D gene: NA
J gene: TRBJ2-5
V gene: TRBV29-1
CDR3 protein: CSVEDLMGETQYF
CDR3 DNA: TGCAGCGTTGAAGATCTTATGGGGGAGACCCAGTACTTC

clone size: many
D gene: NA
J gene: TRBJ2-7
V gene: TRBV7-2
CDR3 protein: CASSLEATHYEQYF
CDR3 DNA: TGTGCCAGCAGCTTAGAGGCCACGCATTACGAGCAGTACTTC

clone size: once
D gene: TRBD2
J gene: TRBJ2-3
V gene: TRBV4-1
CDR3 protein: CASSPWTSGITDTQYF
CDR3 DNA: TGCGCCAGCAGCCCCTGGACTAGCGGGATCACAGATACGCAGTATTTT

clone size: few
D gene: TRBD1
J gene: TRBJ2-1
V gene: TRBV10-3
CDR3 protein: CAIKPGQGTDEQFF
CDR3 DNA: TGTGCCATCAAACCGGGACAGGGCACCGATGAGCAGTTCTTC

clone size: NA
D gene: TRBD1
J gene: TRBJ1-6
V gene: TRBV2
CDR3 protein: CASSWDSLSPLHF
CDR3 DNA: TGTGCCAGCAGCTGGGACAGCCTTTCACCCCTCCACTTT

clone size: many
D gene: TRBD2
J gene: TRBJ2-2
V gene: TRBV11-2
CDR3 protein: CASSSGLAGLTGELFF
CDR3 DNA: TGTGCCAGCAGCTCGGGACTAGCGGGACTTACCGGGGAGCTGTTTTTT

clone size: NA
D gene: NA
J gene: TRBJ1-1
V gene: TRBV15
CDR3 protein: CATGVGGLETEAFF
CDR3 DNA: TGTGCCACCGGGGTCGGGGGGTTGGAAACTGAAGCTTTCTTT

clone size: NA
D gene: NA
J gene: TRBJ2-7
V gene: TRBV18
CDR3 protein: CASSPRMADEQYF
CDR3 DNA: TGTGCCAGCTCACCACGAATGGCTGACGAGCAGTACTTC

clone size: few
D gene: NA
J gene: TRBJ2-5
V gene: TRBV6-5
CDR3 protein: CASSYSGRAGGARETQYF
CDR3 DNA: TGTGCCAGCAGTTACTCGGGGAGGGCAGGGGGAGCCAGGGAGACCCAGTACTTC

clone size: NA
D gene: NA
J gene: TRBJ2-2
V gene: TRBV15
CDR3 protein: CATSVTRGEPGELFF
CDR3 DNA: TGTGCCACCAGCGTGACTAGGGGGGAGCCCGGGGAGCTGTTTTTT

clone size: NA
D gene: NA
J gene: TRBJ2-5
V gene: TRBV29-1
CDR3 protein: CSVVINPDETQYF
CDR3 DNA: TGCAGCGTTGTAATTAACCCCGACGAGACCCAGTACTTC

clone size: many
D gene: NA
J gene: TRBJ2-7
V gene: TRBV27
CDR3 protein: CASSSWPSYEQYF
CDR3 DNA: TGTGCCAGCAGTTCGTGGCCGTCCTACGAGCAGTACTTC

clone size: few
D gene: NA
J gene: TRBJ2-7
V gene: TRBV28
CDR3 protein: CASTRTAYEQYF
CDR3 DNA: TGTGCCAGCACCAGGACAGCCTACGAGCAGTACTTC

clone size: many
D gene: TRBD1
J gene: TRBJ2-3
V gene: TRBV6-1
CDR3 protein: CASRPDRGRSDTQYF
CDR3 DNA: TGTGCCAGCAGACCGGACAGGGGGCGATCAGATACGCAGTATTTT

clone size: many
D gene: NA
J gene: TRBJ2-5
V gene: TRBV19
CDR3 protein: CASSRNRDGGTQYF
CDR3 DNA: TGTGCCAGTAGCAGAAACAGGGACGGCGGGACCCAGTACTTC

clone size: NA
D gene: NA
J gene: TRBJ2-5
V gene: TRBV2
CDR3 protein: CASSERAHRGETQYF
CDR3 DNA: TGTGCCAGCAGTGAACGGGCCCACCGCGGTGAGACCCAGTACTTC

clone size: many
D gene: TRBD2
J gene: TRBJ2-3
V gene: TRBV5-1
CDR3 protein: CASGGGLAGADTQYF
CDR3 DNA: TGCGCCAGTGGGGGGGGACTAGCGGGAGCTGATACGCAGTATTTT

clone size: many
D gene: NA
J gene: TRBJ1-6
V gene: TRBV5-1
CDR3 protein: CASSDGDANSPLHF
CDR3 DNA: TGCGCCAGCAGCGATGGGGATGCGAATTCACCCCTCCACTTT

clone size: many
D gene: NA
J gene: TRBJ1-1
V gene: TRBV4-2
CDR3 protein: CASSQWVSDTEAFF
CDR3 DNA: TGTGCCAGCAGCCAATGGGTTTCCGACACTGAAGCTTTCTTT

clone size: many
D gene: TRBD1
J gene: TRBJ2-7
V gene: TRBV20-1
CDR3 protein: CSASPGGSSSYEQYF
CDR3 DNA: TGCAGTGCTAGTCCAGGGGGCAGTAGCTCCTACGAGCAGTACTTC

clone size: NA
D gene: NA
J gene: TRBJ2-7
V gene: TRBV20-1
CDR3 protein: CSGGNGPSGEQYF
CDR3 DNA: TGCAGTGGCGGGAACGGGCCCAGCGGGGAGCAGTACTTC

clone size: few
D gene: NA
J gene: TRBJ1-5
V gene: TRBV2
CDR3 protein: CASRGDGQPQHF
CDR3 DNA: TGTGCCAGCAGGGGGGACGGACAGCCCCAGCATTTT

clone size: NA
D gene: NA
J gene: TRBJ2-3
V gene: TRBV12-3/TRBV12-4
CDR3 protein: CASSLPLGGKFGTATDTQYF
CDR3 DNA: TGTGCCAGCAGTTTACCGCTGGGCGGGAAGTTCGGGACAGCAACAGATACGCAGTATTTT

clone size: many
D gene: NA
J gene: TRBJ2-7
V gene: TRBV27
CDR3 protein: CATPPPDFWYEQYF
CDR3 DNA: TGTGCCACCCCACCCCCGGACTTTTGGTACGAGCAGTACTTC

clone size: NA
D gene: NA
J gene: TRBJ2-2
V gene: TRBV20-1
CDR3 protein: CSAGQPLYTGELFF
CDR3 DNA: TGCAGTGCTGGGCAACCTCTTTACACCGGGGAGCTGTTTTTT

clone size: NA
D gene: NA
J gene: TRBJ2-7
V gene: TRBV12-3/TRBV12-4
CDR3 protein: CASRLRTVLGYEQYF
CDR3 DNA: TGTGCCAGCAGGTTGCGGACAGTGCTGGGGTACGAGCAGTACTTC

clone size: NA
D gene: TRBD1
J gene: TRBJ2-1
V gene: TRBV14
CDR3 protein: CASSGTGALNEQFF
CDR3 DNA: TGTGCCAGCAGCGGGACAGGGGCCCTCAATGAGCAGTTCTTC

clone size: NA
D gene: NA
J gene: TRBJ2-1
V gene: TRBV19
CDR3 protein: CASRSRTSFHEQFF
CDR3 DNA: TGTGCCAGTAGATCCCGGACCTCTTTCCATGAGCAGTTCTTC

clone size: many
D gene: NA
J gene: TRBJ1-6
V gene: TRBV12-3/TRBV12-4
CDR3 protein: CASSLSGENSPLHF
CDR3 DNA: TGTGCCAGCAGTTTGTCAGGGGAGAATTCACCCCTCCACTTT

clone size: NA
D gene: NA
J gene: TRBJ1-5
V gene: TRBV2
CDR3 protein: CASRQERNSNQPQHF
CDR3 DNA: TGTGCCAGCAGACAGGAAAGGAATAGCAATCAGCCCCAGCATTTT

clone size: many
D gene: TRBD2
J gene: TRBJ2-7
V gene: TRBV6-2/TRBV6-3
CDR3 protein: CASAKLAGYEQYF
CDR3 DNA: TGTGCCAGCGCCAAACTAGCGGGGTACGAGCAGTACTTC

clone size: many
D gene: NA
J gene: TRBJ1-1
V gene: TRBV19
CDR3 protein: CASSIDPRGRTEAFF
CDR3 DNA: TGTGCCAGTAGTATAGACCCCAGGGGTCGCACTGAAGCTTTCTTT

clone size: NA
D gene: NA
J gene: TRBJ2-5
V gene: TRBV30
CDR3 protein: CAWSTGLSGTQYF
CDR3 DNA: TGTGCCTGGAGTACAGGGTTATCGGGGACCCAGTACTTC

clone size: few
D gene: NA
J gene: TRBJ1-1
V gene: TRBV19
CDR3 protein: CASSTYTEAFF
CDR3 DNA: TGTGCCAGTAGTACCTACACTGAAGCTTTCTTT

clone size: NA
D gene: TRBD1
J gene: TRBJ2-5
V gene: TRBV9
CDR3 protein: CASSARAGTGSIETQYF
CDR3 DNA: TGTGCCAGCAGCGCGCGAGCAGGGACAGGGAGTATAGAGACCCAGTACTTC

clone size: NA
D gene: NA
J gene: TRBJ1-2
V gene: TRBV2
CDR3 protein: CASSGKSATPYGYTF
CDR3 DNA: TGTGCCAGCAGTGGGAAATCCGCTACCCCCTATGGCTACACCTTC

clone size: few
D gene: TRBD1
J gene: TRBJ2-7
V gene: TRBV2
CDR3 protein: CASSITGTGDYEQYF
CDR3 DNA: TGTGCCAGCAGTATAACCGGGACAGGGGACTACGAGCAGTACTTC

clone size: NA
D gene: NA
J gene: TRBJ1-1
V gene: TRBV19
CDR3 protein: CASVGGGLPEAFF
CDR3 DNA: TGTGCCAGCGTGGGGGGGGGCTTGCCTGAAGCCTTCTTT

clone size: NA
D gene: NA
J gene: TRBJ1-2
V gene: TRBV2
CDR3 protein: CASSEIRQGKGYTF
CDR3 DNA: TGTGCCAGCAGTGAAATCAGGCAGGGTAAAGGCTACACCTTC

clone size: few
D gene: NA
J gene: TRBJ1-2
V gene: TRBV15
CDR3 protein: CATSRGEVVDGYTF
CDR3 DNA: TGTGCCACCAGCAGAGGGGAAGTAGTGGATGGCTACACCTTC

clone size: many
D gene: NA
J gene: TRBJ2-2
V gene: TRBV24-1
CDR3 protein: CATSDLRTPQNTGELFF
CDR3 DNA: TGTGCCACCAGTGATTTACGGACTCCACAAAACACCGGGGAGCTGTTTTTT

clone size: once
D gene: TRBD2
J gene: TRBJ2-5
V gene: TRBV7-2
CDR3 protein: CASSIQRGQETQYF
CDR3 DNA: TGTGCCAGCAGCATCCAGCGGGGCCAAGAGACCCAGTACTTC

clone size: few
D gene: NA
J gene: TRBJ1-2
V gene: TRBV12-3/TRBV12-4
CDR3 protein: CASSFVGMGIEYGYTF
CDR3 DNA: TGTGCCAGCAGTTTTGTGGGGATGGGGATAGAATATGGCTACACCTTC

clone size: NA
D gene: NA
J gene: TRBJ1-1
V gene: TRBV19
CDR3 protein: CASSMAGFEAFF
CDR3 DNA: TGTGCCAGTAGTATGGCAGGGTTTGAAGCTTTCTTT

clone size: NA
D gene: TRBD1
J gene: TRBJ1-2
V gene: TRBV6-5
CDR3 protein: CASSYGGQLYGYTF
CDR3 DNA: TGTGCCAGCAGTTACGGGGGACAGCTCTATGGCTACACCTTC

clone size: few
D gene: NA
J gene: TRBJ2-6
V gene: TRBV6-5
CDR3 protein: CASSYRSPAGANVLTF
CDR3 DNA: TGTGCCAGCAGTTACCGCAGCCCGGCCGGGGCCAACGTCCTGACTTTC

clone size: many
D gene: NA
J gene: TRBJ2-5
V gene: TRBV4-2
CDR3 protein: CASSRSDRGAGTQYF
CDR3 DNA: TGTGCCAGCAGCCGAAGTGACCGGGGGGCGGGGACCCAGTACTTC

clone size: many
D gene: NA
J gene: TRBJ2-1
V gene: TRBV5-4
CDR3 protein: CASSPPARDSGNEQFF
CDR3 DNA: TGTGCCAGCAGCCCGCCGGCAAGGGATTCGGGCAATGAGCAGTTCTTC

clone size: NA
D gene: NA
J gene: TRBJ1-1
V gene: TRBV15
CDR3 protein: CATSLVTGTKNTEAFF
CDR3 DNA: TGTGCCACCAGCTTGGTAACCGGGACAAAAAACACTGAAGCTTTCTTT

clone size: NA
D gene: TRBD1
J gene: TRBJ1-1
V gene: TRBV20-1
CDR3 protein: CSAGGTANTEAFF
CDR3 DNA: TGCAGTGCCGGAGGGACAGCAAACACTGAAGCTTTCTTT

clone size: NA
D gene: NA
J gene: TRBJ2-1
V gene: TRBV24-1
CDR3 protein: CATSVSAEQFF
CDR3 DNA: TGTGCCACCAGTGTTTCAGCTGAGCAGTTCTTC

clone size: NA
D gene: TRBD1
J gene: TRBJ1-1
V gene: TRBV15
CDR3 protein: CATRAGGNTEAFF
CDR3 DNA: TGTGCCACCAGGGCAGGGGGAAACACTGAAGCTTTCTTT

clone size: NA
D gene: NA
J gene: TRBJ1-4
V gene: TRBV10-3
CDR3 protein: CATSPRASEKLFF
CDR3 DNA: TGTGCCACGTCACCCAGGGCCTCAGAAAAACTGTTTTTT